This entry is about one T cell receptor beta chain. These data come from a study of T-cell reconstitution after alpha-beta-depleted transplantation in children. V trimming: 3 bases; J trimming: 6 bases; junction bases outside the gene matches: 7. This CDR3 contains 15 residues. Unique molecular identifiers were used in preparing the TCRbeta library. TCRdb reanalysed the PCR reads using MiXCR and keeps one entry per CDR3 protein. Here the sample spans hundreds of thousands of distinct CDR3 sequences, roughly 13% being singletons. Sequencing was performed on PBMCs, mostly from graft donor cells, taken 360 days after TCRalphabeta/CD19-depleted stem cell transplant. The TCR comes from a male patient aged 10 to 17 who had a stem cell transplant for acute myeloid leukemia, so the T cells may come from the graft donor. V gene TRBV12-3 or TRBV12-4 combines with J gene TRBJ1-5, with 8 bases matching TRBD1. CDR3 loop: CASSLGQGAGQPQHF. The CDR3 DNA is TGTGCCAGCAGTTTGGGTCAGGGGGCTGGTCAGCCCCAGCATTTT.